One and the same sample provided the 17 T cell receptor beta chains below, sequenced in a study of beta chain features in type 1 diabetes (dated by TCRdb to the late 2010s). The library was made by the immunoSEQ multiplex PCR assay. All of the isolated RNA was reverse transcribed with the High Capacity cDNA Reverse Transcription Kit, so expressed TCRB transcripts were sequenced. Entries here come from immuneACCESS through TCRdb and include only in-frame sequences with V and J called. Some clones fail to appear in such tables; in the studies checked, an unresolved V gene covers under half of the shortfall, and the cause of the remainder is unknown. For this sample there are more than 300,000 clones; under 8.5% appear just once. Around 0.45% of the sample is taken by the ten largest. Sequenced: central memory CD4+ T cells from blood. All receptors come from a woman aged 18-29 years in good health.

This clone was counted only a few times. The V call is TRBV14, the J call TRBJ1-1, with TRBD1 identical over 8 bases. CDR3 length: 17 amino acids. The germline V gene encodes CDR1 SGHDN and CDR2 FVKESK. The junction had 16 bases not matched to a gene; V was cut back by 5 bases and J by 5 bases. CDR3 protein: CASSKGGRRGLGTEAFF. CDR3 in DNA: TGTGCCAGCAGCAAGGGCGGTCGCAGGGGGCTCGGTACTGAAGCTTTCTTT.

This clone was counted at least ten times. The J gene is TRBJ2-1, the V gene TRBV6-1; tentatively, D is TRBD1 or TRBD2 (5 bases each). Per germline, CDR1 MNHNS and CDR2 SASEGT. This CDR3 region has 15 residues. V lost 2 bases and J 11 bases, leaving 19 bases between the germline ends. The CDR3 sequence: CASSEPAQGSGQQFF. In DNA form, the CDR3 reads TGTGCCAGCAGTGAACCCGCTCAGGGAAGCGGACAGCAGTTCTTC.

The sample holds a few counts of this clone. V gene TRBV30 combines with J gene TRBJ1-2; D gene uncertain. CDR3 length: 16 residues. Looked up from germline, CDR1 is GTSNPN and CDR2 is SVGIG (reference sequence). V lost 0 bases, J lost 10 bases, and 24 bases lay in between. The CDR3 coding sequence is TGTGCCTGGAGTGTACGGTTCAGGACGCGCGGACGGGTCTACACCTTC. Translating it yields CAWSVRFRTRGRVYTF.

The chain links TRBV28 to TRBJ2-3, with D possibly TRBD2 on 5 matching bases. Looked up from germline, CDR1 is MDHEN and CDR2 is SYDVKM. V gave up 2 bases and J gave up 4 bases, with 10 bases separating them. The CDR3 is 14 amino acids. This CDR3 reads CASSLGSSPDTQYF. In DNA form, the CDR3 reads TGTGCCAGCAGTTTAGGATCTAGCCCAGATACGCAGTATTTT.

Only a few counts were recorded for this clone. The chain joins TRBV29-1 to TRBJ2-2; D perhaps matches TRBD2 (7 bases). The germline CDR1 and CDR2 sequences are SQVTM and ANQGSEA. The CDR3 totals 14 residues. With 4 bases removed from V and 6 bases from J, the gap between germline ends came to 15 bases. The CDR3 nucleotides are TGCAGCGTTGGCCGACTAGCAGGGGCCGGGGAGCTGTTTTTT. It codes for CSVGRLAGAGELFF.

This sequence joins TRBV5-1 and TRBJ2-5, with D possibly matching TRBD2 (5 bases). CDR3 length equals 14 residues. V shed 6 bases and J shed 4 bases, with 16 bases lying between them. Germline CDR1 is SGHRS and CDR2 is YFSETQ. This chain's CDR3 is CASTGVGYSETQYF. CDR3 DNA sequence: TGCGCCAGCACCGGGGTAGGGTATTCAGAGACCCAGTACTTC.

Written as DNA, the CDR3 is TGCGCCAGCAGCCAAGACGGGGGGCGGGAGACCCAGTACTTC. This sequence encodes CASSQDGGRETQYF. The J gene is TRBJ2-5, the V gene TRBV4-1, with D tentatively TRBD2 (7 bases). Per the germline V gene, CDR1 is MGHRA and CDR2 is YSYEKL. The CDR3 has 14 amino acids. The germline V and J ends were trimmed by 0 bases and 5 bases, with 10 bases remaining between them.

V is TRBV5-1 and J is TRBJ2-6; TRBD1 matches at 8 bases. This CDR3 region has 19 residues. Germline assignment: CDR1 SGHRS and CDR2 YFSETQ. The ends lost 4 bases at V and 1 base at J; junction bases unmatched: 13. The CDR3 nucleotides read TGCGCCAGCAGCCCCTCCTTCAGGGGGCGAGCTTCTGGGGCCAACGTCCTGACTTTC. This codes for CASSPSFRGRASGANVLTF. Combining the CDR3 with reference TRBV5-1 and TRBJ2-6 gives the whole variable domain KAGVTQTPRYLIKTRGQQVTLSCSPISGHRSVSWYQQTPGQGLQFLFEYFSETQRNKGNFPGRFSGRQFSNSRSEMNVSTLELGDSALYLCASSPSFRGRASGANVLTFGAGSRLTVL.

This clone was seen ten or more times. The rearrangement joins TRBV9 to TRBJ2-1; D remains ambiguous. The germline V gene has CDR1 SGDLS and CDR2 YYNGEE. This CDR3 has 14 amino acids. V was pared by 0 bases and J by 9 bases, with 13 bases between. The CDR3: CASSVAVVVGEQFF. CDR3 bases: TGTGCCAGCAGCGTAGCGGTAGTAGTGGGTGAGCAGTTCTTC.

V gene TRBV5-4 combines with J gene TRBJ2-6; D is uncertain. CDR3 length: 15 amino acids. The V end lost 6 bases, the J end lost 5 bases, and 15 bases lay between the germline ends. Germline V CDR1 and CDR2: SGHNT, YYREEE (reference sequence). The CDR3 nucleotides are TGTGCCAGCACCGAAGACCTGACCAGGGCCAACGTCCTGACTTTC. Its translation is CASTEDLTRANVLTF.

This clone was observed a few times. The chain couples TRBV28 to TRBJ2-3; D is possibly TRBD2 (6 bases). V shed 8 bases and J shed 3 bases, with 12 bases lying between them. Germline V gene sequence: CDR1 MDHEN, CDR2 SYDVKM. This CDR3 comprises 13 residues. CDR3 nucleotides: TGTGCCAGCCGGGGGTCGGGGACAGATACGCAGTATTTT. Translation: CASRGSGTDTQYF.

The chain recombines TRBV7-2 with TRBJ2-1, with a weak D call TRBD2 (5 bases). V lost 1 base to trimming and J lost 7 bases, with 14 bases between them. From germline, CDR1 is SGHTA and CDR2 FQGNSA. The CDR3 is made up of 15 amino acids. The CDR3 sequence is CASSLGVIRGNEQFF. In nucleotides, the CDR3 is TGTGCCAGCAGCTTAGGGGTTATTCGCGGGAATGAGCAGTTCTTC. The full variable domain, rest sourced from reference TRBV7-2 and TRBJ2-1, is GAGVSQSPSNKVTEKGKDVELRCDPISGHTALYWYRQSLGQGLEFLIYFQGNSAPDKSGLPSDRFSAERTGGSVSTLTIQRTQQEDSAVYLCASSLGVIRGNEQFFGPGTRLTVL.

This clone has at least ten counts. V usage is TRBV10-3 and J usage is TRBJ2-7; tentative D call: TRBD1 (5 bases). The length of the CDR3 is 15 residues. The V gene's germline CDR1 is ENHRY and CDR2 SYGVKD. Trimming pared 2 bases from V and 0 bases from J, leaving 11 bases between. CDR3 in DNA: TGTGCCATCAGTGAGAGGGCGACAGCCTCCTACGAGCAGTACTTC. This encodes CAISERATASYEQYF.

There are a few counts of this clone. The V call is TRBV27, the J call TRBJ2-2; 7 nucleotides line up with TRBD2. CDR3 size: 14 residues. The germline CDR1 and CDR2 sequences are MNHEY and SMNVEV (reference sequence). The V segment lost 6 bases and the J segment 6 bases; nucleotides outside the gene matches: 7. CDR3 coding DNA: TGTGCCAGCAGGGGAGGGAGTTGGGCCGGGGAGCTGTTTTTT. It is translated as CASRGGSWAGELFF.

In its sample, this clone was seen a few times. The rearrangement joins TRBV2 to TRBJ1-3, with D possibly matching TRBD1 (6 bases). Germline CDR1 and CDR2: SNHLY and FYNNEI. The CDR3 is 16 amino acids. Trimming took off 2 bases at V and 4 bases at J, with 15 bases between the two ends. The CDR3: CASSEQIGTSGNTIYF. The CDR3 bases are TGTGCCAGCAGTGAACAAATCGGGACATCGGGAAACACCATATATTTT.

The chain has TRBV5-1 and TRBJ2-5; no clear D. Trimming left V 0 bases short and J 2 bases short, with 8 bases between. This CDR3 spans 14 amino acids. Per the germline V gene, CDR1 is SGHRS and CDR2 is YFSETQ. The CDR3 sequence is CASSLGAGQETQYF. For the CDR3, the DNA is TGCGCCAGCAGCTTGGGGGCTGGGCAAGAGACCCAGTACTTC.

In this sample, this clone turned up a few times. The genes are TRBV11-3 and TRBJ2-3, with 9 bases identical to TRBD2. The J segment lost 4 bases and the V segment lost 4 bases, leaving 15 bases of the junction unmatched. The CDR3 spans 18 residues. The germline V gene has CDR1 SGHNT and CDR2 YENEEA. The DNA for the CDR3 is TGTGCCAGCAGCTCCCGGGGCGCAGGGCGGGAGGGCCCAGATACGCAGTATTTT. Residues: CASSSRGAGREGPDTQYF. Drawing the rest from reference TRBV11-3 and TRBJ2-3, the complete variable domain is EAGVVQSPRYKIIEKKQPVAFWCNPISGHNTLYWYLQNLGQGPELLIRYENEEAVDDSQLPKDRFSAERLKGVDSTLKIQPAELGDSAVYLCASSSRGAGREGPDTQYFGPGTRLTVL.